This T cell receptor (beta chain) was sequenced for a study of T cell responses to AZD1222 COVID-19 vaccine listed by TCRdb under 2021. Turning to the overall study: Because spike-specific TCR depth and breadth did not differ between the two schedules, AZD1222 recipients who got a second dose at roughly 4 weeks were pooled with those who got a second dose at roughly 12 weeks. TCR sequencing covered roughly 230 trial participants: 200 to 220 given two doses of AZD1222 and about 26 given two doses of MenACWY control vaccine. Trial participants were enrolled by age into subgroups of 18-55, 56-69 and 70-plus years, and 148, 28 and 57 TCR-sequenced participants, respectively, were included in these subgroups.

Of note for this clone: Its cognate antigen has yet to be identified. Per-base quality was not reported, and no clone a single base away is much larger than it.

The study at large found these results: Reportedly, almost half of the unique spike-specific TCRs recognized epitopes lying outside the regions that are mutated in the B.1.351 and B.1.1.7 variants. Participants were mostly white British, with more females than males. The authors suggested clonal diversity may have been underestimated. Vaccine-associated CD4 TCRs spanned the whole spike protein, with dominant responses in regions 160-218 and 743-854. After two AZD1222 doses, spike-specific TCR breadth and depth were significantly higher than at day 0 and than in MenACWY recipients. The 56-69-year group was small, and its depth increase did not reach significance, likely because of low power. Because no day 14 peak-response samples were available, repertoires were characterized only after the peak T cell response. Conclusions about previously exposed vaccinees are limited, since just a handful of AZD1222 recipients were seropositive for SARS-CoV-2 at baseline.

From the cysteine up to the phenylalanine, the CDR3 has a length of 16 residues. The DNA shown is the 48-base CDR3, in frame from base 1. V ends up 3 bases short and J 5 bases short, with an unmatched junction base count of 6. CDR1 and CDR2 (SGHTA, FQGNSA) derive from the germline V gene. The CDR3 regions of human TCRbeta chains were analyzed by immunosequencing. The source study handled its data this way. TCRs in the repertoires were matched against a reference library of SARS-CoV-2-specific TCRs that had been generated with the MIRA antigen-specificity platform. Breadth was defined as the fraction of unique TCRs that were SARS-CoV-2-associated. Depth was defined as the fraction of total T cells that were SARS-CoV-2-associated. Using the MIRA data, every spike-specific TCR was mapped to the spike region that the TCR reacted to and assigned to either a CD4 or a CD8 class. Log10-transformed breadth and depth values were compared by one-way ANOVA with Sidak's multiple comparisons tests. As stored in TCRdb, this immuneACCESS dataset retains in-frame rearrangements with V and J assigned. A fraction of the clones does not appear; measured against another copy, unresolved V genes explain less than half of the discrepancy, and the remainder lacks a known reason. The V and J calls and clone size were taken over from that table, and D and trimming were inferred from the DNA. The sample data list 55,000 to 80,000 clones, and 76% of these were observed just once. Over 11% of the sample is taken by the ten largest.

The time point tag for this specimen amounts to: baseline before first vaccination. The vaccinee samples were drawn from two UK trials, COV001 and COV002, one of which was a single-blind randomized controlled phase 2/3 trial testing AZD1222 (ChAdOx1 nCoV-19) in healthy adults. For TCRbeta chain sequencing, PBMC samples from trial participants were taken at day 0 and at day 28 after the second dose. The TCR sequence derives from an adult in good health. The chain employs TRBV7-2 and TRBJ1-4; 10 bases in between match TRBD1. Source: peripheral blood, taken on day 0 of AZD1222 vaccination. The sequenced DNA is TGTGCCAGCAGCTTCCCGGGACAGGGGCCGAATGAAAAACTGTTTTTT. This encodes CASSFPGQGPNEKLFF.